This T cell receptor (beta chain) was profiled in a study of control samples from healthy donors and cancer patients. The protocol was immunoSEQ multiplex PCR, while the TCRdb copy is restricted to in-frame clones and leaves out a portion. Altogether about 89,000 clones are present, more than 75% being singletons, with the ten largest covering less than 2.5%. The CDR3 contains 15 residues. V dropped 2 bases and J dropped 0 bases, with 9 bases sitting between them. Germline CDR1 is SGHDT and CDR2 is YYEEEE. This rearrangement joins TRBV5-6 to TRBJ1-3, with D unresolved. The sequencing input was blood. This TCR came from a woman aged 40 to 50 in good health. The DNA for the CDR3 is TGTGCCAGCAGCTTCCAGGCGTTCTCTGGAAACACCATATATTTT. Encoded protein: CASSFQAFSGNTIYF.